The 30 T cell receptor beta chains reported below all come from one sample, sequenced in a study of vaccination and CD4 T cells after COVID-19. Antigens for these TCRs are unknown. The assay that was used to sequence DNA from cultured CD4+ T cells was the Oncomine TCR Beta short-read assay. MiXCR, run by TCRdb on the PCR reads, gives a single entry per CDR3 protein. The sample lists over 15,000 distinct CDR3 sequences; under 45% were seen once. Described treatment: roughly ten-day PBMC culture with coronavirus spike peptide pools or control peptides (ViraFEST assay). The sample here was CD4+ T cells from blood, cultured in vitro, taken after SARS-CoV-2 vaccination. All receptors come from a human donor who had recovered from COVID-19.

This clonotype turned up a few times. The V gene is TRBV28, the J gene TRBJ2-5; D gene unclear. Trimming left V 6 bases short and J 2 bases short, with 7 bases between. Per the germline V gene, CDR1 is MDHEN and CDR2 is SYDVKM. The CDR3 totals 12 residues. In DNA, the CDR3 is TGTGCCAGCAGCCGGTTACAAGAGACCCAGTACTTC. This gives the protein CASSRLQETQYF.

The chain joins TRBV20-1 to TRBJ2-7, with D possibly TRBD2 on 5 matching bases. CDR1 is DFQATT, CDR2 SNEGSKA, per germline (reference sequence). V lost 3 bases and J 2 bases, leaving 14 bases between the germline ends. The CDR3 covers 14 residues. This chain's CDR3 is CSASLKDFAYEQYF. The DNA of the CDR3 is TGCAGTGCTAGTCTAAAGGACTTCGCCTACGAGCAGTACTTC.

This clonotype has more than one count but fewer than ten. The V and J genes are TRBV7-2 and TRBJ1-5, with 8 bases fitting TRBD1. The CDR3 spans 15 residues. Trimming removed 5 bases from V and 3 bases from J; junction bases left unmatched: 6. Germline lookup yields CDR1 SGHTA and CDR2 FQGNSA. CDR3 in amino acids: CASSQGQAINQPQHF. CDR3 in DNA: TGTGCCAGCAGCCAGGGACAGGCTATCAATCAGCCCCAGCATTTT.

The J gene is TRBJ2-7, the V gene TRBV12-3 or TRBV12-4; unclear D gene. The CDR3 runs to 11 residues. V dropped 6 bases and J dropped 2 bases, with 5 bases sitting between them. This CDR3 is CASSRAYEQYF. The CDR3 nucleotides are TGTGCCAGCAGCCGTGCCTACGAGCAGTACTTC.

This clonotype has a handful of counts. The chain uses TRBV6-1 and TRBJ2-5, with D possibly TRBD1 on 6 matching bases. The CDR3 runs to 16 residues. The V end lost 5 bases, the J end lost 5 bases, and 21 bases lay between the germline ends. CDR1 MNHNS and CDR2 SASEGT come from the germline V gene. CDR3 sequence: CASSRTHHRVGETQYF. In nucleotides, the CDR3 is TGTGCCAGCAGTCGCACCCACCACAGGGTTGGGGAGACCCAGTACTTC.

This clonotype appeared a few times. The CDR3 DNA reads TGTGCCAGCAGTGAAGACGGGGGGGCAGGCTATGGCTACACCTTC. Its protein product is CASSEDGGAGYGYTF. V and J are TRBV6-1 and TRBJ1-2; D is possibly TRBD1 (6 bases). CDR1 and CDR2 from the germline V gene are MNHNS and SASEGT. V was trimmed by 1 base and J by 4 bases, leaving 13 bases between them. CDR3 size: 15 residues.

This clonotype was detected a few times. This chain links TRBV27 with TRBJ2-7; D may match TRBD1 or TRBD2 (6 bases each). This CDR3 has 16 amino acids. Germline V gene lookup returns CDR1 MNHEY and CDR2 SMNVEV (reference sequence). Deletions cut 6 bases from V and 1 base from J, with 19 bases between. CDR3: CASRILRGDRSYEQYF. In DNA, the CDR3 is TGTGCCAGCAGAATCTTAAGGGGGGACCGATCCTACGAGCAGTACTTC.

The sample holds one count of this clonotype. The chain uses TRBV5-8 and TRBJ1-5; D may be TRBD1 (6 bases). CDR3 length: 18 residues. Trimming pared 0 bases from V and 2 bases from J, leaving 18 bases between. Germline CDR1 and CDR2: SGHTS and YDEGEE. CDR3 sequence: CASSLGHGGGVGNQPQHF. Written as DNA, the CDR3 is TGTGCCAGCAGCTTGGGGCATGGGGGGGGCGTAGGCAATCAGCCCCAGCATTTT.

With respect to this clonotype: A much larger clone lies one base from this, so it may be a read error. The chain is built from TRBV14 and TRBJ1-2; no definite D call. The CDR3 is made up of 14 amino acids. The germline V and J ends were trimmed by 4 bases and 4 bases, with 13 bases remaining between them. Germline-derived CDR1 and CDR2 are SGHDN and FVKESK. This CDR3 is CASSPRYSGYGYTF. The CDR3 DNA sequence: TGTGCCAGCAGCCCAAGGTATTCGGGCTATGGCTACACCTTC.

The V gene is TRBV5-3, the J gene TRBJ2-7; perhaps TRBD2 as D (5 bases). Being an ORF, TRBV5-3 has a function that is uncertain. With 6 bases removed from V and 2 bases from J, the gap between germline ends came to 18 bases. CDR3 length: 15 residues. DNA of the CDR3: TGTGCCAGAACCACCCCTGAGAGCGGACCCTACGAGCAGTACTTC. Translating gives CARTTPESGPYEQYF.

This chain links TRBV20-1 with TRBJ2-3; the match to TRBD2 covers 14 bases. The CDR3 is made up of 15 amino acids. V trimming: 2 bases; J trimming: 6 bases; junction bases outside the gene matches: 4. Germline CDR1 DFQATT, CDR2 SNEGSKA (reference sequence). The CDR3 here is CSARFGLAGGDTQYF. DNA of the CDR3: TGCAGTGCTAGATTTGGACTAGCGGGAGGTGATACGCAGTATTTT.

Within the sample, this clonotype is medium-sized. The genes are TRBV7-6 and TRBJ2-5, with no clear D. CDR1 and CDR2 (germline): SGHVS, FNYEAQ. The V gene lost 5 bases and the J gene lost 4 bases, with 17 bases spanning the gap. The CDR3 consists of 15 residues. This CDR3 is CASSLRAQGTETQYF. The CDR3 region has the DNA TGTGCCAGCAGCCTCCGGGCCCAAGGAACAGAGACCCAGTACTTC.

This clonotype was counted between two and nine times. The rearrangement uses TRBV5-4 and TRBJ2-1; D remains unclear. CDR3 size: 13 residues. CDR1 and CDR2 from the germline V gene are SGHNT and YYREEE (reference sequence). The V end lost 4 bases, the J end lost 2 bases, and 7 bases lay between the germline ends. CDR3 DNA sequence: TGTGCCAGCAGCCCCTCCACCTACAATGAGCAGTTCTTC. Amino acid sequence: CASSPSTYNEQFF.

CDR3 in DNA: TGTGCCACCAGTCTGGGGGGGCGCGAGAACACCGGGGAGCTGTTTTTT. Its protein is CATSLGGRENTGELFF. The V gene is TRBV24-1, the J gene TRBJ2-2, with D perhaps TRBD2 (7 bases). Per germline, CDR1 KGHDR and CDR2 SFDVKD. The V end lost 6 bases, the J end lost 1 base, and 14 bases lay between the germline ends. The CDR3 is made up of 16 amino acids.

The chain uses TRBV7-2 and TRBJ1-1; D may be TRBD1 (6 bases). In germline, CDR1 is SGHTA, CDR2 FQGNSA. The V end lost 5 bases, the J end lost 2 bases, and 18 bases lay between the germline ends. The CDR3 length is 16 residues. CDR3 region: CASSQLDSRANTEAFF. The CDR3 nucleotides are TGTGCCAGCAGCCAATTGGACAGCCGGGCTAACACTGAAGCTTTCTTT.

The chain combines TRBV29-1 with TRBJ2-7, with TRBD2 matching over 8 bases. CDR3 length: 14 residues. CDR1 is SQVTM, CDR2 ANQGSEA, per germline. The junction had 9 bases not matched to a gene; V was cut back by 5 bases and J by 3 bases. The CDR3 protein is CSVRDPSGSYEQYF. CDR3 nucleotides: TGCAGCGTTAGGGATCCCAGCGGGAGCTACGAGCAGTACTTC.

This clonotype showed up just a few times. The J gene is TRBJ2-2, the V gene TRBV27; tentatively, D is TRBD1 or TRBD2 (5 bases each). V gave up 5 bases and J gave up 6 bases, with 10 bases separating them. The CDR3 is 13 amino acids. Germline CDR1 reads MNHEY; CDR2 reads SMNVEV (reference sequence). The CDR3 DNA is TGTGCCAGCAGTCCCTGGGGGTCCGGGGAGCTGTTTTTT. Amino acids: CASSPWGSGELFF.

There are a few counts of this clonotype. The chain employs TRBV12-3 or TRBV12-4 and TRBJ2-1, with D unclear. Trimming removed 3 bases at V and 9 bases at J, with 12 bases between. The CDR3 loop spans 13 amino acids. CDR3 sequence (DNA): TGTGCCAGCAGTTTTGGTTATCTATCTGAGCAGTTCTTC. It translates to CASSFGYLSEQFF.

This clonotype was seen a handful of times. The chain employs TRBV15 and TRBJ1-4, with a weak D call TRBD1 (6 bases). The CDR3 extends over 14 amino acids. The V and J ends lost 5 bases and 7 bases respectively, with 14 bases between them. Germline CDR1 LNHNV, CDR2 YYDKDF (reference sequence). The CDR3 DNA reads TGTGCCACCAGCCCCCAAGGGACACCTGAAAAACTGTTTTTT. Encoded protein: CATSPQGTPEKLFF.

The chain employs TRBV28 and TRBJ1-5, with unresolved D. This CDR3 region has 13 residues. V gave up 5 bases and J gave up 10 bases, with 15 bases separating them. Germline assignment: CDR1 MDHEN and CDR2 SYDVKM. This CDR3 is CASSPGWHAPQHF. CDR3 sequence (DNA): TGTGCCAGCAGTCCCGGGTGGCATGCTCCCCAGCATTTT.

Judged by abundance, this clonotype is medium-sized (0.01 to 0.1%). This rearrangement joins TRBV6-4 to TRBJ2-3, with 8 bases identical to TRBD2. The CDR3 length is 13 residues. Germline assignment: CDR1 MRHNA and CDR2 SNTAGT. V shed 4 bases and J 3 bases; nucleotides not matched to a gene: 0. This CDR3 is CASSASGTDTQYF. The CDR3 DNA follows: TGTGCCAGCAGTGCTAGCGGGACAGATACGCAGTATTTT.

V usage is TRBV15 and J usage is TRBJ2-2; TRBD2 is a possible D gene (7 bases). Germline-derived CDR1 and CDR2 are LNHNV and YYDKDF (reference sequence). Deletions cut 5 bases from V and 6 bases from J, with 16 bases between. The CDR3 contains 15 residues. The DNA of the CDR3 is TGTGCCACCAGCGGACCCTCGGGGGGCTCCGGGGAGCTGTTTTTT. Translated: CATSGPSGGSGELFF.

In its sample, this clonotype was seen a few times. The V gene is TRBV20-1, the J gene TRBJ2-1; TRBD2 agrees at 7 bases. Looked up from germline, CDR1 is DFQATT and CDR2 is SNEGSKA (reference sequence). V was clipped by 4 bases and J by 5 bases; unmatched bases: 5. This CDR3 comprises 13 residues. This CDR3 is CSAMASGDNEQFF. CDR3 in DNA: TGCAGTGCTATGGCTAGCGGAGACAATGAGCAGTTCTTC.

The rearrangement uses TRBV7-9 and TRBJ1-4; TRBD1 is a possible D gene (6 bases). V was trimmed by 3 bases and J by 8 bases, leaving 16 bases between them. This CDR3 is built from 15 residues. CDR1 is SEHNR, CDR2 FQNEAQ, per germline (reference sequence). The CDR3 sequence is CASSLPLQGLEKLFF. CDR3 in DNA: TGTGCCAGCAGCTTGCCATTACAGGGATTGGAAAAACTGTTTTTT.

This clonotype was seen a handful of times. The genes are TRBV7-6 and TRBJ2-7, with TRBD2 matching 8 bases. The V and J ends lost 1 base and 4 bases, in that order; junction bases with no gene match: 3. This CDR3 comprises 14 residues. CDR1 SGHVS and CDR2 FNYEAQ come from the germline V gene. The CDR3 nucleotides read TGTGCCAGCAGCTTAGTAGCGGGATCTTACGAGCAGTACTTC. This gives the protein CASSLVAGSYEQYF. The variable domain in full, with the rest retrieved from reference TRBV7-6 and TRBJ2-7, is GAGVSQSPRYKVTKRGQDVALRCDPISGHVSLYWYRQALGQGPEFLTYFNYEAQQDKSGLPNDRFSAERPEGSISTLTIQRTEQRDSAMYRCASSLVAGSYEQYFGPGTRLTVT.

The count of this clonotype is one. The chain recombines TRBV19 with TRBJ1-1; no clear D. V dropped 5 bases and J dropped 1 base, with 8 bases sitting between them. Germline loops: CDR1 LNHDA, CDR2 SQIVND (reference sequence). The CDR3 loop spans 13 amino acids. The CDR3 nucleotides read TGTGCCAGTAGTTTCCGACAGAACACTGAAGCTTTCTTT. Its translation: CASSFRQNTEAFF.

The genes are TRBV29-1 and TRBJ2-2; TRBD2 aligns across 13 bases. CDR3 length: 17 residues. CDR1 SQVTM and CDR2 ANQGSEA come from the germline V gene. Trimming cost V 6 bases and J 0 bases; bases outside gene matches: 7. The CDR3 sequence is CSVRWTSGSSNTGELFF. The CDR3 nucleotides read TGCAGCGTGAGGTGGACTAGCGGGAGTTCGAACACCGGGGAGCTGTTTTTT.

In this sample, this clonotype turned up a few times. The DNA is left out, because the CDR3 cannot be placed on it with certainty; the CDR3 is given as TCRdb lists it. The chain links TRBV7-5 to TRBJ1-6; TRBD1, the D gene given by the table, was not confirmed from the DNA. TRBV7-5 is described as a pseudogene. The length of the CDR3 is 17 amino acids, counting both ends. The CDR3: CISVPEVGTVGNSPLHF.

The chain employs TRBV6-1 and TRBJ2-1; TRBD2 matches 11 bases. The ends lost 6 bases at V and 8 bases at J; junction bases unmatched: 6. The CDR3 is 14 residues long. Germline assignment: CDR1 MNHNS and CDR2 SASEGT. The CDR3 region has the DNA TGTGCCAGCAGAGTTACTAGCGGGAGTTATGAGCAGTTCTTC. Protein sequence: CASRVTSGSYEQFF.

This chain connects TRBV11-2 to TRBJ1-3, with D possibly TRBD1 on 5 matching bases. This CDR3 has 14 amino acids. Deletions cut 5 bases from V and 3 bases from J, with 11 bases between. CDR1 is SGHAT and CDR2 is FQNNGV in the germline V gene. In DNA form, the CDR3 reads TGTGCCAGCAGCCACGGGACTGTTGGAAACACCATATATTTT. Its translation: CASSHGTVGNTIYF.